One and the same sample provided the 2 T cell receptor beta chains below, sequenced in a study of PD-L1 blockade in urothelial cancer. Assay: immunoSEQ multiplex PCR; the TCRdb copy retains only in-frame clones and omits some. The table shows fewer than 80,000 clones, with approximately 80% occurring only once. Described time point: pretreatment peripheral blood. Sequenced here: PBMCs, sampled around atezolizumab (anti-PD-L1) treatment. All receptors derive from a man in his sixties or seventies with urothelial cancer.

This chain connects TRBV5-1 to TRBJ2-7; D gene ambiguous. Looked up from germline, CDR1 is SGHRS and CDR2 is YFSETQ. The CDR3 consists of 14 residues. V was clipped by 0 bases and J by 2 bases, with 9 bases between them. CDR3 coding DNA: TGCGCCAGCAGCTTGGTTGGTCAGACCTACGAGCAGTACTTC. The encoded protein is CASSLVGQTYEQYF.

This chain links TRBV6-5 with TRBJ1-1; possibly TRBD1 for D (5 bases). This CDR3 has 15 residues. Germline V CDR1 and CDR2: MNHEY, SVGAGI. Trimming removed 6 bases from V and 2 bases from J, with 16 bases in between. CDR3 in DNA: TGTGCCAGCAGAGACCGGCAGGGAGGTAACACTGAAGCTTTCTTT. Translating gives CASRDRQGGNTEAFF.